The present T cell receptor beta chain was sequenced within a study of T cell responses to AZD1222 COVID-19 vaccine. Measured with immunoSEQ multiplex PCR; TCRdb has only the in-frame clones, and not every one. The repertoire has tens of thousands of clones, more than 70% of them found once; the top ten carry around 15%. This clone is a singleton in its sample. V was cut by 5 bases and J by 5 bases, with 6 bases left in between. Germline CDR1 and CDR2: KGHDR and SFDVKD. The CDR3 spans 12 residues. The clonotype originates from an adult who received the AZD1222 COVID-19 vaccine. The sequences come from peripheral blood, collected 28 days after the second AZD1222 dose. J is TRBJ1-5 and V is TRBV24-1; D uncertain. The CDR3 coding sequence is TGTGCCACCAGTGGTGGGGATCAGCCCCAGCATTTT. Its protein product is CATSGGDQPQHF.